This entry is about one T cell receptor (beta chain). This sample was included in a study of blood T cell repertoires in COVID-19. Turning to the study itself: Material from acute and convalescent COVID-19 was sourced from the United States, Italy and Spain. In each case, the material was cDNA or gDNA derived from T cells, B-cell-depleted T cells, or PBMCs.

In the authors' workflow: Reference gene primer amplification gave estimated nucleated cell counts. Sequenced by immunoSEQ multiplex PCR; TCRdb stores in-frame clones only, minus some. D and trimming were read from the DNA, whereas the V and J calls and clone size are those reported in that table. The top ten hold over 1% of the sample, which has some 300,000 clones, around 90% seen once. Trimming removed 1 base from V and 0 bases from J, with 7 bases in between. Per the germline V gene, CDR1 is SGHRS and CDR2 is YFSETQ. The CDR3 has 14 amino acids. V and J are TRBV5-1 and TRBJ1-1; tentatively, D is TRBD1 (6 bases). Sequencing was performed on peripheral blood. This receptor was identified in a man in his 70s with acute or convalescent COVID-19. The CDR3, as DNA: TGCGCCAGCAGCTTGTGGACAGTGAACACTGAAGCTTTCTTT. This translates into CASSLWTVNTEAFF.